This passage covers 6 T cell receptor beta chains from one sample sequenced in a study of prognosis after radiotherapy for stage I lung cancer. Multiplex PCR, run in two rounds, amplified TCR beta CDR3 from genomic DNA. First-round PCR, the initial amplification, used primers specific to each TRBV and TRBJ gene. MiXCR, run by TCRdb on the multiplex PCR reads, gives a single entry per CDR3 protein. The data contain some 56,000 distinct CDR3 sequences, roughly 29% of them singletons. This sample comprised PBMCs, obtained before or after stereotactic body radiation therapy (not recorded which). The receptors stem from a donor aged 50 or older with non-small cell lung cancer.

The CDR3 sequence: CASSVGANTEAFF. DNA of the CDR3: TGTGCCAGCAGCGTGGGGGCGAACACTGAAGCTTTCTTT. The rearrangement joins TRBV7-2 to TRBJ1-1; D perhaps matches TRBD1 (6 bases). This CDR3 region has 13 residues. Trimming pared 5 bases from V and 1 base from J, leaving 8 bases between. Per the germline V gene, CDR1 is SGHTA and CDR2 is FQGNSA.

This clonotype was detected ten times or more. The CDR3 DNA reads TGTGCCATCAGTAGGGACCCTGGGGGCAATCAGCCCCAGCATTTT. Its protein product is CAISRDPGGNQPQHF. The J gene is TRBJ1-5, the V gene TRBV10-3; D is possibly TRBD1 (5 bases). Per the germline V gene, CDR1 is ENHRY and CDR2 is SYGVKD. The CDR3 has 15 amino acids. Trimming pared 5 bases from V and 2 bases from J, leaving 13 bases between.

The chain uses TRBV7-3 and TRBJ2-7; the match to TRBD2 covers 7 bases. Losses at the gene ends were 8 bases for V and 7 bases for J; bases not matched to a gene: 11. In germline, CDR1 is SGHTA, CDR2 FQGTGA. This CDR3 comprises 13 residues. CDR3 amino acids: CASGLAVGLEQYF. CDR3 coding DNA: TGTGCCAGCGGGCTAGCGGTGGGGCTTGAGCAGTACTTC. The whole variable domain, filled in from reference TRBV7-3 and TRBJ2-7, reads GAGVSQTPSNKVTEKGKYVELRCDPISGHTALYWYRQSLGQGPEFLIYFQGTGAADDSGLPNDRFFAVRPEGSVSTLKIQRTERGDSAVYLCASGLAVGLEQYFGPGTRLTVT.

The genes are TRBV5-1 and TRBJ1-5, with D possibly being TRBD1 (5 bases). CDR3 length equals 15 residues. Trimming removed 4 bases from V and 12 bases from J, with 23 bases in between. Germline V gene data show CDR1 as SGHRS and CDR2 as YFSETQ. DNA for the CDR3: TGCGCCAGCAGCCCGCAGGGTTATAGCAATCATCTCCAGCATTTT. This translates into CASSPQGYSNHLQHF.

This clonotype was seen ten or more times. This chain connects TRBV14 to TRBJ1-6; D is unclear. The CDR3 is 13 residues long. Trimming cost V 1 base and J 10 bases, with 8 bases left between them. Germline V gives CDR1 SGHDN, CDR2 FVKESK. CDR3 amino acids: CASSQGTTSPLHF. The CDR3 region has the DNA TGTGCCAGCAGCCAAGGGACTACATCACCCCTCCACTTT.

On this clonotype itself: This may be a read error: a much more frequent sequence differs by one nucleotide. V is TRBV5-1 and J is TRBJ2-3; tentatively, D is TRBD1 (5 bases). The V end was cut by 4 bases, the J end by 0 bases, with 12 bases between. There are 15 residues in the CDR3. Germline V gene lookup returns CDR1 SGHRS and CDR2 YFSETQ. Written as DNA, the CDR3 is TGCGCCAGCAGCCCCAAGGGGTCTAGCACAGATACGCAGTATTTT. Translated: CASSPKGSSTDTQYF.